A single sample is the source of the 13 T cell receptor beta chains below, sequenced in a study of blood T cell repertoires in COVID-19 (dated by TCRdb to the early 2020s). Library generation was performed with the immunoSEQ multiplex PCR assay. Here the immuneACCESS table is served through TCRdb, limited to in-frame sequences with V and J called. Missing clones are a known gap in these copies; in checked studies unresolved V genes cover under half, and the rest lacks a known reason. The sample table shows roughly 340,000 clones, and 88% are seen once. Of the sample, approximately 7.3% is held by the ten largest clones. Sequenced material: peripheral blood. These receptors were obtained from a woman in her seventies with COVID-19, enrolled during active disease.

The V call is TRBV7-3, the J call TRBJ1-2; 11 bases are shared with TRBD1. V was clipped by 6 bases and J by 7 bases; unmatched bases: 10. Looked up from germline, CDR1 is SGHTA and CDR2 is FQGTGA. The CDR3 is made up of 15 amino acids. CDR3 coding DNA: TGTGCCAGCAGTTCCAGTGCGGGACAGGGGGTTGGCTACACCTTC. It is translated as CASSSSAGQGVGYTF.

The V gene is TRBV3-1 (or the pseudogene TRBV3-2), the J gene TRBJ1-4, with TRBD1 matching over 7 bases. Unmatched junction bases numbered 6, after V lost 6 bases and J lost 8 bases. Germline V gene lookup returns CDR1 LGHDT and CDR2 YNNKEL (reference sequence). The CDR3 length is 13 residues. CDR3 coding DNA: TGTGCCAGCAGGGGGACAGCGCAGGAAAAACTGTTTTTT. Translating gives CASRGTAQEKLFF.

Notes on this clone: This specimen includes other DNA sequences encoding the same CDR3. V usage is TRBV7-2 and J usage is TRBJ1-5; D uncertain. Germline V gene sequence: CDR1 SGHTA, CDR2 FQGNSA. Trimming took off 2 bases at V and 0 bases at J, with 5 bases between the two ends. This CDR3 spans 14 amino acids. The CDR3 sequence: CASSLLYSNQPQHF. The CDR3 DNA is TGTGCCAGCAGCTTATTATATAGCAATCAGCCCCAGCATTTT.

The chain links TRBV18 to TRBJ1-2; possible D gene TRBD1, 6 bases. Looked up from germline, CDR1 is KGHSH and CDR2 is LQKENI. The V gene lost 0 bases and the J gene lost 4 bases, with 21 bases spanning the gap. The CDR3 covers 18 residues. This CDR3 reads CASSPPDPSGTNFYGYTF. CDR3 in DNA: TGTGCCAGCTCACCACCCGACCCCTCCGGGACAAACTTCTATGGCTACACCTTC.

V and J are TRBV7-6 and TRBJ1-3; TRBD1 matches at 7 bases. The CDR3 spans 15 residues. V trimming: 1 base; J trimming: 2 bases; junction bases outside the gene matches: 2. From germline, CDR1 is SGHVS and CDR2 FNYEAQ. CDR3 loop: CASSLGQGAGNTIYF. The CDR3 nucleotides read TGTGCCAGCAGCTTAGGACAGGGAGCTGGAAACACCATATATTTT. The whole variable domain, remainder taken from reference TRBV7-6 and TRBJ1-3, is GAGVSQSPRYKVTKRGQDVALRCDPISGHVSLYWYRQALGQGPEFLTYFNYEAQQDKSGLPNDRFSAERPEGSISTLTIQRTEQRDSAMYRCASSLGQGAGNTIYFGEGSWLTVV.

CDR3 amino acids: CASSRQGPGADTQYF. The CDR3 DNA sequence: TGTGCCAGCAGCCGACAGGGTCCGGGGGCAGATACGCAGTATTTT. The genes are TRBV11-2 and TRBJ2-3; D may be TRBD1 (7 bases). Trimming removed 5 bases at V and 4 bases at J, with 16 bases between. The length of the CDR3 is 15 residues. Germline assignment: CDR1 SGHAT and CDR2 FQNNGV.

The V and J genes are TRBV5-1 and TRBJ2-1; 9 positions agree with TRBD2. Per germline, CDR1 SGHRS and CDR2 YFSETQ. CDR3 length: 16 residues. Trimming took 0 bases from V and 9 from J; bases not matched to a gene: 10. CDR3 nucleotide sequence: TGCGCCAGCAGCTTGGCCACCAGCGGGGGGTCTGGTGAGCAGTTCTTC. As protein: CASSLATSGGSGEQFF.

About this clone itself: The identical CDR3 is also encoded by other nucleotide sequences in the sample. J is TRBJ1-2 and V is TRBV12-3 or TRBV12-4; 7 bases map to TRBD1. With V trimmed by 5 bases and J by 3 bases, 3 bases remained unmatched. The length of the CDR3 is 13 residues. The CDR3 reads CASSTTGDYGYTF. As DNA, the CDR3 is TGTGCCAGCAGTACCACAGGGGACTATGGCTACACCTTC.

The gene calls are TRBV5-1 and TRBJ2-3, with 8 bases identical to TRBD2. The CDR3 is 15 amino acids. Germline CDR1 reads SGHRS; CDR2 reads YFSETQ. V lost 7 bases to trimming and J lost 1 base; unmatched junction nucleotides: 8. The CDR3 loop reads CASSQGAGGTDTQYF. For the CDR3, the DNA is TGCGCCAGCTCCCAGGGAGCGGGGGGCACAGATACGCAGTATTTT.

The chain couples TRBV5-1 to TRBJ2-7, with 9 bases lining up with TRBD1. Germline CDR1 is SGHRS and CDR2 is YFSETQ. J lost 3 bases, V lost 4 bases, and 5 bases had no gene match. The CDR3 is made up of 14 amino acids. CDR3 DNA sequence: TGCGCCAGCAGCAACTCGGGACAGGGCTACGAGCAGTACTTC. It specifies CASSNSGQGYEQYF.

The chain has TRBV30 and TRBJ2-5; D remains unclear. Trimming pared 4 bases from V and 1 base from J, leaving 7 bases between. The CDR3 extends over 12 amino acids. Per the germline V gene, CDR1 is GTSNPN and CDR2 is SVGIG (reference sequence). This chain's CDR3 is CAWMSRQETQYF. Written as DNA, the CDR3 is TGTGCCTGGATGAGCCGCCAAGAGACCCAGTACTTC.

The chain combines TRBV6-9 with TRBJ1-5, with TRBD1 as a possible D gene (5 bases). Germline assignment: CDR1 MNHGY and CDR2 SVAAGI. The CDR3 runs 12 residues. Trimming shortened V by 3 bases and J by 9 bases, and 9 bases separated the two germline ends. The CDR3 loop reads CASSYCDRPQHF. The CDR3 bases are TGTGCCAGCAGTTACTGCGACAGGCCCCAGCATTTT.

The chain uses TRBV6-5 and TRBJ2-5, with D possibly matching TRBD2 (5 bases). The CDR3 extends over 13 amino acids. V lost 6 bases, J lost 5 bases, and 13 bases lay in between. Germline V CDR1 and CDR2: MNHEY, SVGAGI. CDR3 nucleotides: TGTGCCAGCAGGCACCTAGCTAGGGAGACCCAGTACTTC. Translation gives CASRHLARETQYF.